The text below deals with one TCR beta chain. Its antigen is not yet known. No base qualities exist here, and no much larger clone lies one base off it. The cohort comprised 710 or so healthy bone marrow donors. At the time of sampling, all cohort members were nominally healthy, though unrecorded immune exposures were likely present. The donor tested CMV seropositive, placing the donor among the 250 to 300 seropositive members of the cohort. Each donor provided a peripheral blood sample, and peripheral blood mononuclear cells were used for TCR beta sequencing. Genomic DNA extraction from the blood cell samples was performed with the Qiagen DNeasy Blood Extraction Kit. Between the V and J ends, shortened by 3 bases and 6 bases respectively, the junction contains 12 bases. Reading from cysteine to phenylalanine, the CDR3 counts 13 amino acids. The retained sequence is limited to the CDR3, 39 bases, with the frame set at the first base. From a lookup of the germline V gene, CDR1 and CDR2 are MDHEN and SYDVKM.

The source of the sample is a study of cytomegalovirus exposure and HLA in healthy donors (dated by TCRdb to about 2017). Background on the whole study: An earlier analysis of about 560 of the donors reported over 250 Gb of sequence data and 100 million to 120 million unique TCR beta sequences obtained from about 200 million T cells. Five DR-DQ haplotypes were handled as single units for association and clustering because linkage in the cohort was strong. In a later analysis, previously published TCR beta repertoires from more than 500 donors were re-analyzed and high-resolution HLA genotyping was added so that TCR occurrence patterns could be studied. Among several hundred genotyped donors of the cohort, an average of approximately 240,000 unique TCR beta nucleotide sequences was sequenced per donor, of which approximately 18% were non-productive. Of the approximately 400 genotyped donors, roughly 85% fell in the genetic ancestry cluster associated with self-reported Caucasian donors. Alongside the repertoire data, information on donor age, sex, ethnicity and CMV serostatus was compiled. All discovery cohort repertoires had been generated using a single sequencing platform. The later analysis used no new phenotypic data to find candidate immune exposures, relying instead on TCR beta sequences and their occurrence across donors. The study aimed to test whether cataloging public T cell receptors could reveal signatures of past pathogen exposure. To predict cytomegalovirus infection status, the study brought together high-throughput TCR immunosequencing, statistical association of individual TCRs with disease status, and machine learning. HLA typing included class I and class II loci at four-digit resolution. In an earlier analysis of a few hundred of the donors, high-throughput TCR beta sequencing was used to judge whether each TCR beta V gene segment behaved as functional or pseudogenic. Genome-wide SNP genotypes for about 60% of the 666 donors were used in a later genetic analysis, which treated that subset as a discovery cohort. The T cell repertoires of under 700 subjects were profiled by immunosequencing and related to cytomegalovirus serostatus. The number of typed donors differed by locus: about 620-640 for A, B, C, DRB1 and DQB1; 500 to 550 for DQA1; 606 for DPA1; and 400 to 480 for DPB1. Around 330 gigabases of sequencing data and roughly 81 million unique TCR sequences made up an early release that covered approximately 700 HLA-typed donors. Along with the approximately 620-subject first cohort, a separate validation cohort of over a hundred different subjects was used.

Libraries were made using the immunoSEQ multiplex PCR assay. The multiplex PCR relied on a mix of 60 forward primers for TCR Vbeta segments and 13 reverse primers for TCR Jbeta segments. Amplification of the CDR3 region of rearranged TCR beta genes was performed with a multiplex PCR assay on genomic DNA. On the Illumina HiSeq System, the amplified TCR beta libraries were sequenced as 87-base-pair reads. Per the source publication's procedure: A later analysis tallied 80 million to 95 million unique TCR beta chains across the approximately 670 repertoires, and around 9.9 million of those chains were shared by two or more donors. To remove PCR and sequencing errors, raw reads were error-corrected and collapsed into unique sequences using a nearest-neighbor algorithm that merged closely related sequences. Alignment of CDR3 sequences to IMGT reference sequences was used to assign V, D and J gene segments. For a sequence to be retained, a match of at least six nucleotides to both a V gene segment and a J gene segment was required. Rearrangements were called productive when the CDR3 lacked stop codons and stayed in frame with V and J; all others were non-productive. CDR3 was defined according to IMGT convention as the region running from the second conserved V-encoded cysteine to the conserved J-encoded phenylalanine. The earlier analysis of about 640 of the donors excluded any sequence lacking an unambiguous match to a single V gene segment. An earlier analysis of 550 to 650 of the donors classified V segments as functional when productive rearrangements were above 56.7% and as segregating when the standard deviation between donors was above 5%. A statistical classification framework was built to diagnose cytomegalovirus status from the catalog of TCR beta chain sequences. In a later analysis, TCR nucleotide sequences were compared against IMGT/GENE-DB human TR gene sequences so that V and J genes could be assigned. Using the TCRdist pipeline, a later analysis assigned CDR3 sequences along with most-parsimonious VDJ recombination scenarios. A later analysis defined each TCR beta chain by its CDR3 amino acid sequence plus V-gene family, and excluded reads lacking a unique V-gene family. As a way to deal with suspected cross-contamination and a sequencing artifact, a later analysis dropped 450 to 700 nucleotide sequences that were highly shared and had low generation probability. For each public chain, a later analysis derived a clonal expansion index from normalized ranks of inferred template counts within each repertoire. In a later analysis, generation probabilities were computed using a VDJ recombination model fitted to out-of-frame rearrangements, and the results were checked against IGoR. In a later analysis, hypergeometric tests were used to score TCR-TCR, TCR-HLA and TCR-CMV co-occurrence, with a repertoire-size bias correction applied to TCR pairs. In a later analysis, false discovery rates were estimated by permuting HLA or CMV assignments 20 times. A later analysis grouped co-occurring TCRs with DBSCAN, adding TCRdist sequence similarity when clustering within HLA-allele-positive subsets. Repertoires with fewer than 30,000 or more than 120,000 public chains were left out of co-occurrence clustering, as were about five repertoires with anomalous nucleotide sharing. TCRdb provides this immuneACCESS table in a form limited to in-frame rearrangements. Some clones are lacking; in checked studies, under half of them reflect an unresolved V gene, and why the rest are absent is not known. V and J calls plus clone size are reproduced from that table; the DNA served to infer D and trimming. In this sample the table shows 150,000 to 200,000 clones, around 80% of which occur a single time. Of the sample, 6.3% falls within the top ten clones.

Results and caveats for the whole study, not just this receptor: In both the original and validation cohorts, the classifier was reported to diagnose cytomegalovirus status with high specificity and sensitivity. In a later analysis, the rate of TCR association differed among HLA loci, with DRB1 alleles having the most associated TCRs and HLA-C alleles having the fewest. Compared with equally common non-associated chains, HLA-associated TCR beta chains in a later analysis were more clonally expanded and had lower generation probabilities. Linkage disequilibrium might explain the correlated functional status among segregating V segments, but an unknown experimental factor could not be ruled out. A further reported finding was that TCR beta sequences accurately predicted the HLA-A and HLA-B alleles for most subjects in the first cohort. For the cohort, immune exposure information was limited to CMV serostatus. In an earlier analysis of more than 450 of the donors, most TCR beta V segments were observed in productive rearrangements about 87% or about 30% of the time, broadly matching IMGT annotations. Because HLA typing was missing for some donors at each locus, association tests included only the typed subset. According to a later analysis, most CMV-associated TCR beta chains appeared to be HLA-restricted, and the HLA associations seemed to be driven largely by CMV exposure. Three of the identified cytomegalovirus-associated TCR beta chains were confirmed in vitro to be specific for cytomegalovirus antigens. A later analysis reported that several top co-occurrence clusters appeared linked to parvovirus B19, influenza, CMV and Epstein-Barr virus. Roughly uniform sequencing depth across donors was assumed in presence/absence analyses, although this assumption may not hold. The earlier analysis of 587 of the donors excluded 15 to 20 rarely observed V segments, including chromosome 9 orphons, because counts were too low. The authors suggested that the approach could potentially be generalized to other disease states and immunological phenotypes. In the study, approximately 160 TCR beta chains were listed as associated with cytomegalovirus. In a later genetic analysis, fewer N-insertions in productive TCRs were reported among donors in an Asian-associated ancestry cluster than the approximately 670-donor mean. When HLA alleles, especially DR and DQ, strongly co-occurred, attributing TCR associations to individual alleles was difficult. While some public TCRs were present in many individuals, most TCR sequences turned up only very rarely across donors. In this cohort, only TCR beta chains were sequenced, and detectable features were limited by the absence of alpha or paired-chain data. In a later genetic analysis, a missense DCLRE1C variant was associated with V-gene and J-gene trimming of TCR beta chains, and the association was replicated in an independent cohort. A cluster of highly shared sequence variants was judged likely to represent a technical artifact of the sequencing pipeline. Because the 87-base-pair reads could not distinguish some IMGT-functional V segments, including TRBV6-2 and TRBV6-3, those segments were excluded. A later analysis associated about 17,000 TCR beta sequences with specific HLA alleles at a false discovery rate of 0.05.

The chain couples TRBV28 to TRBJ2-7, with TRBD2 perhaps the D gene, on 6 matching bases. Material: PBMCs. The sequence derives from a male donor in good health and CMV-seropositive. The CDR3 protein: CASSFGGRLEQYF. At the DNA level, the sequence is TGTGCCAGCAGTTTTGGTGGGAGGCTCGAGCAGTACTTC. This CDR3, with the reference TRBV28 and TRBJ2-7 proteins standing in past its ends, gives the full variable domain DVKVTQSSRYLVKRTGEKVFLECVQDMDHENMFWYRQDPGLGLRLIYFSYDVKMKEKGDIPEGYSVSREKKERFSLILESASTNQTSMYLCASSFGGRLEQYFGPGTRLTVT.